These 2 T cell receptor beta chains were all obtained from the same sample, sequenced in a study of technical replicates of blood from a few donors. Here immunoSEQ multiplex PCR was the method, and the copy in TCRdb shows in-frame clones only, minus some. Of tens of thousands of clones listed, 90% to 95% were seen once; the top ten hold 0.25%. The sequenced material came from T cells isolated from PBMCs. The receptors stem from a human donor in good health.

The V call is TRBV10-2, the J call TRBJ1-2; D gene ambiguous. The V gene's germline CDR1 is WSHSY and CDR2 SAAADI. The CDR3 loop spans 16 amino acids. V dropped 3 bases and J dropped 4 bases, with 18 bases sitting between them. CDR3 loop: CASSEAPNRRSYGYTF. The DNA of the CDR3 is TGCGCCAGCAGTGAAGCACCGAACAGACGATCCTATGGCTACACCTTC.

This CDR3 is CASSQTGGAGETQYF. In DNA, the CDR3 is TGTGCCAGCAGCCAGACAGGGGGCGCAGGAGAGACCCAGTACTTC. The V gene is TRBV14, the J gene TRBJ2-5, with 10 bases identical to TRBD1. V was clipped by 3 bases and J by 4 bases; unmatched bases: 5. The length of the CDR3 is 15 residues. Germline V gene data show CDR1 as SGHDN and CDR2 as FVKESK.